The next 9 T cell receptor beta chains were all read from a single sample in a study of early stage breast cancer tumors. Here immunoSEQ multiplex PCR was the method, and the copy in TCRdb shows in-frame clones only, minus some. In the table there are approximately 52,000 clones, approximately 80% of which are singletons. Sample: blood. The receptor set was obtained from a person between 50 and 60 years old with breast cancer.

CDR3 DNA sequence: TGTGCCAGCAGCTTTTCCAGCCGACCAGAGGAGACCCAGTACTTC. Translation: CASSFSSRPEETQYF. The chain carries TRBV5-4 and TRBJ2-5; D remains ambiguous. The CDR3 totals 15 residues. The V end was cut by 2 bases, the J end by 5 bases, with 16 bases between. The germline V gene encodes CDR1 SGHNT and CDR2 YYREEE (reference sequence). Full variable domain (missing parts from reference TRBV5-4 and TRBJ2-5): ETGVTQSPTHLIKTRGQQVTLRCSSQSGHNTVSWYQQALGQGPQFIFQYYREEENGRGNFPPRFSGLQFPNYSSELNVNALELDDSALYLCASSFSSRPEETQYFGPGTRLLVL.

The chain has TRBV7-9 and TRBJ2-3, with TRBD2 matching over 7 bases. The V gene end was trimmed by 5 bases and the J gene end by 1 base; junction bases not matched to a gene: 18. The germline V gene has CDR1 SEHNR and CDR2 FQNEAQ (reference sequence). The CDR3 spans 19 residues. The CDR3 region is CASSTGGGGVLIGTDTQYF. The CDR3 coding sequence is TGTGCCAGCAGCACGGGGGGAGGTGGAGTACTAATTGGCACAGATACGCAGTATTTT.

This chain connects TRBV6-1 to TRBJ2-5, with 7 positions matching TRBD1. Germline CDR1 and CDR2: MNHNS and SASEGT. The CDR3 runs 13 residues. J lost 4 bases, V lost 10 bases, and 9 bases had no gene match. CDR3: CATGASGGETQYF. The CDR3 region has the DNA TGTGCCACAGGGGCGTCAGGGGGAGAGACCCAGTACTTC.

The V gene is TRBV5-6, the J gene TRBJ1-1; D call uncertain. In germline, CDR1 is SGHDT, CDR2 YYEEEE. The CDR3 has 13 residues. V was shortened by 2 bases and J by 1 base, with 6 bases between the two germline ends. The CDR3 protein is CASSLAGNTEAFF. CDR3 bases: TGTGCCAGCAGCTTAGCGGGGAACACTGAAGCTTTCTTT.

V gene TRBV27 combines with J gene TRBJ2-1; D is possibly TRBD2 (6 bases). This CDR3 has 19 residues. V lost 7 bases and J 3 bases, leaving 28 bases between the germline ends. The germline CDR1 and CDR2 sequences are MNHEY and SMNVEV (reference sequence). The CDR3 nucleotides read TGTGCCAGCATCCTAAGGGGTCGGGAGATCGGTCCCTTCTACAATGAGCAGTTCTTC. This codes for CASILRGREIGPFYNEQFF.

V usage is TRBV6-1 and J usage is TRBJ2-7; TRBD1 might be the D (6 bases). The CDR3 is made up of 13 amino acids. Germline V gives CDR1 MNHNS, CDR2 SASEGT. Deletions cut 5 bases from V and 2 bases from J, with 10 bases between. This CDR3 is CASSHRETYEQYF. The CDR3 DNA reads as TGTGCCAGCAGTCACAGGGAAACCTACGAGCAGTACTTC.

The V and J genes are TRBV5-1 and TRBJ2-3, with 11 nucleotides matching TRBD2. The CDR3 contains 17 residues. With 4 bases clipped from V and 2 bases from J, the junction kept 9 bases outside the gene matches. The germline gives CDR1 SGHRS, CDR2 YFSETQ. CDR3 bases: TGCGCCAGCAGCCCGGTGACTAGCGGGGCCCTCACAGATACGCAGTATTTT. It is translated as CASSPVTSGALTDTQYF.

The gene calls are TRBV19 and TRBJ2-2; 14 positions match TRBD2. Looked up from germline, CDR1 is LNHDA and CDR2 is SQIVND (reference sequence). CDR3 length: 20 amino acids. After removal of 5 bases from V and 3 bases from J, the junction contained 14 bases not matched to a gene. CDR3 loop: CASSFFGRSGLAGDTGELFF. Written as DNA, the CDR3 is TGTGCCAGTAGTTTTTTTGGGCGGTCGGGACTAGCGGGAGACACCGGGGAGCTGTTTTTT.

The chain recombines TRBV9 with TRBJ2-1; no clear D gene. Germline V gene data show CDR1 as SGDLS and CDR2 as YYNGEE. V lost 0 bases, J lost 10 bases, and 11 bases lay in between. The CDR3 extends over 13 amino acids. CDR3 in amino acids: CASSVEGMGEQFF. The CDR3, as DNA: TGTGCCAGCAGCGTAGAGGGAATGGGGGAGCAGTTCTTC.